This T cell receptor beta chain is drawn from a study of T cells after yellow fever vaccination. The wider study: Libraries from low-cell-number fractions were prepared with the SMART-Seq v4 Ultra Low Input RNA kit.

Whole-study findings and limits: Among primary-vaccination clones, most reappeared after the booster, at 95% to 96% for CD4 and under 90% for CD8.

TCRdb re-analysed the 5' RACE reads in MiXCR, keeping a single row per CDR3 protein. The sample consists of 300,000 or so distinct CDR3 sequences, approximately 3.9% of them appearing once. This clonotype was counted between two and nine times. Its antigen is currently unknown. This clonotype was obtained from a man between 18 and 29 years old who received the YFV17D yellow fever vaccine. This sample comprised PBMCs, obtained 5 days after the yellow fever booster vaccination.

In DNA form, the CDR3 reads TGCGCCAGCAGCTACGGGACTAAACAAGAGACCCAGTACTTC. This encodes CASSYGTKQETQYF. The chain carries TRBV5-1 and TRBJ2-5; 7 bases line up with TRBD2. Germline V lookup: CDR1 SGHRS, CDR2 YFSETQ. The trim removed 3 bases at V and 2 bases at J, leaving 4 bases unmatched. The CDR3 contains 14 residues.